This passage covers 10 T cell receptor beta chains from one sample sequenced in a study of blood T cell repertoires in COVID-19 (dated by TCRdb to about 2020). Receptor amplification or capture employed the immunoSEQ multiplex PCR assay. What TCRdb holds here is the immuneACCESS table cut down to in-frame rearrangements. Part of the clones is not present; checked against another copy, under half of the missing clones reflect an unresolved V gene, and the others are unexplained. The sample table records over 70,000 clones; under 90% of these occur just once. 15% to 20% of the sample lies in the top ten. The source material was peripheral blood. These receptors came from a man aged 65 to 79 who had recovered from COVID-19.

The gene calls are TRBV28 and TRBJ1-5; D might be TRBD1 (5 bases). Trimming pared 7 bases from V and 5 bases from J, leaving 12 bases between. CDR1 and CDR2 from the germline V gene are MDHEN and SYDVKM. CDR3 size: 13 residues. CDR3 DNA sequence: TGTGCCAGCAACACCCCGGGGGATCAGCCCCAGCATTTT. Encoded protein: CASNTPGDQPQHF.

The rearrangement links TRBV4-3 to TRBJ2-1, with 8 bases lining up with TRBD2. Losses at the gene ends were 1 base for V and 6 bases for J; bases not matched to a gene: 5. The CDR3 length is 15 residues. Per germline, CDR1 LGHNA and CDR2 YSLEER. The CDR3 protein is CASSQAIAGFNEQFF. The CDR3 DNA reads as TGCGCCAGCAGCCAAGCAATAGCGGGATTCAATGAGCAGTTCTTC.

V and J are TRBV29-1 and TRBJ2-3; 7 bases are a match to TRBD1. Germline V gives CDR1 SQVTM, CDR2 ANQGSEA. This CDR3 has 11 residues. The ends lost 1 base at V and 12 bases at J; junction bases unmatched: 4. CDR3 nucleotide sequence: TGCAGCGTTGAAGCAGGGGGTAATCAGTATTTT. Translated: CSVEAGGNQYF.

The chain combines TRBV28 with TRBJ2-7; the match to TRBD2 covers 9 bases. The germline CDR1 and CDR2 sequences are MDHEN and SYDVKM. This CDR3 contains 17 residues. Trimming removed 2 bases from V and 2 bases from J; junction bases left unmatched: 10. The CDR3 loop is CASSLGPSGTSPYEQYF. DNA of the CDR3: TGTGCCAGCAGTTTAGGCCCCTCCGGGACTAGCCCCTACGAGCAGTACTTC.

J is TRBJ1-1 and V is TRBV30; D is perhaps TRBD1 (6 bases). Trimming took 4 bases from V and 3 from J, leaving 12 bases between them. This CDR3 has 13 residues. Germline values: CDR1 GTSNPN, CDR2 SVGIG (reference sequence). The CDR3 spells CAWNLGADTEAFF. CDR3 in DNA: TGTGCCTGGAATCTGGGGGCTGACACTGAAGCTTTCTTT.

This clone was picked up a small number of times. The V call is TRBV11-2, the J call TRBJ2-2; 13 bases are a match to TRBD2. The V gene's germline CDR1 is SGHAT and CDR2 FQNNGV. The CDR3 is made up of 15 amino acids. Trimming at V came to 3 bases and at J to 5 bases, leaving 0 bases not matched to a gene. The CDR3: CASSLGLAGTGELFF. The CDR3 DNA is TGTGCCAGCAGCTTGGGACTAGCGGGGACCGGGGAGCTGTTTTTT.

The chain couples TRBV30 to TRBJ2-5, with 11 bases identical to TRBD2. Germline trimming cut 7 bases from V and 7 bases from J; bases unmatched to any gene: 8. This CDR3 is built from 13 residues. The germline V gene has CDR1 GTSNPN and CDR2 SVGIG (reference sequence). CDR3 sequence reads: CASRGSGGGTQYF. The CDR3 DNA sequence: TGTGCCTCCCGGGGTAGCGGGGGGGGGACCCAGTACTTC.

The CDR3 sequence is CASSLAGQGQPQHF. DNA of the CDR3: TGTGCCAGCAGCTTAGCGGGACAGGGTCAGCCCCAGCATTTT. This sequence joins TRBV7-2 and TRBJ1-5, with 9 bases aligning to TRBD1. The CDR3 is 14 amino acids. In germline, CDR1 is SGHTA, CDR2 FQGNSA. V was pared by 0 bases and J by 6 bases, with 0 bases of the junction left unmatched.

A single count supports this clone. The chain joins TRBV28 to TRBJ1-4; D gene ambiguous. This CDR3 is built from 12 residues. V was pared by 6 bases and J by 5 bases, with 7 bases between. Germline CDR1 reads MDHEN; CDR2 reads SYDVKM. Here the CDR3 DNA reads TGTGCCAGCAGACAGACGAATGAAAAACTGTTTTTT. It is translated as CASRQTNEKLFF.

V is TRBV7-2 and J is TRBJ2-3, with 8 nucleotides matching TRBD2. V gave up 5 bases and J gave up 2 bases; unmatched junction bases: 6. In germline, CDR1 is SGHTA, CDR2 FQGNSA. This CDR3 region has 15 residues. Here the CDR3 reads CASSKGLAYTDTQYF. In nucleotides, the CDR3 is TGTGCCAGCAGCAAAGGACTAGCTTACACAGATACGCAGTATTTT.